These 14 T cell receptor beta chains originate from one sample sequenced in a study of human T cells and chemical hapten exposure. Someone pulled total RNA out of unfractionated whole blood. One entry per CDR3 protein results from TCRdb running MiXCR on the 5' RACE reads. The table shows about 81,000 distinct CDR3 sequences, with about 7.7% occurring only once. Receptor source: a male donor in good health.

The J gene is TRBJ1-2, the V gene TRBV29-1; no clear D. Deletions cut 2 bases from V and 4 bases from J, with 8 bases between. Per germline, CDR1 SQVTM and CDR2 ANQGSEA. The CDR3 consists of 12 residues. The CDR3 region has the DNA TGCAGCGTTGAATCAGACCGCTATGGCTACACCTTC. Protein product: CSVESDRYGYTF. Variable domain in full (rest from reference TRBV29-1 and TRBJ1-2): SAVISQKPSRDICQRGTSLTIQCQVDSQVTMMFWYRQQPGQSLTLIATANQGSEATYESGFVIDKFPISRPNLTFSTLTVSNMSPEDSSIYLCSVESDRYGYTFGSGTRLTVV.

The chain combines TRBV7-8 with TRBJ1-1, with 8 nucleotides matching TRBD1. The CDR3 is made up of 14 amino acids. CDR1 is SGHVS, CDR2 FQNEAQ, per germline. The ends lost 5 bases at V and 5 bases at J; junction bases unmatched: 7. The CDR3 sequence: CASSPQGARTEAFF. As DNA, the CDR3 is TGTGCCAGCAGCCCCCAGGGGGCACGGACTGAAGCTTTCTTT. Filled out from reference TRBV7-8 and TRBJ1-1, the complete variable domain reads GAGVSQSPRYKVAKRGQDVALRCDPISGHVSLFWYQQALGQGPEFLTYFQNEAQLDKSGLPSDRFFAERPEGSVSTLKIQRTQQEDSAVYLCASSPQGARTEAFFGQGTRLTVV.

This clonotype is a singleton in its sample. J is TRBJ1-2 and V is TRBV4-1; D perhaps matches TRBD1 (6 bases). Germline CDR1 is MGHRA and CDR2 is YSYEKL. The CDR3 is 13 residues long. V was trimmed by 1 base and J by 8 bases, leaving 11 bases between them. The CDR3 here is CASSQVGAGGYTF. The CDR3 DNA sequence: TGCGCCAGCAGCCAAGTGGGGGCAGGGGGCTACACCTTC.

V usage is TRBV12-3 or TRBV12-4 and J usage is TRBJ2-1; D is perhaps TRBD1 (6 bases). V lost 0 bases and J lost 5, with 11 bases in between. The CDR3 is 15 amino acids. CDR3 in amino acids: CASSLADRINNEQFF. The CDR3 DNA is TGTGCCAGCAGTTTAGCGGACAGAATTAACAATGAGCAGTTCTTC.

This clonotype has ten or more counts. This sequence joins TRBV12-3 or TRBV12-4 and TRBJ1-1; 10 positions agree with TRBD1. This CDR3 is built from 15 residues. With 5 bases clipped from V and 2 bases from J, the junction kept 5 bases outside the gene matches. CDR3 protein: CASSAGTGANTEAFF. In DNA, the CDR3 is TGTGCCAGCAGTGCGGGGACAGGGGCTAACACTGAAGCTTTCTTT.

The chain links TRBV7-2 to TRBJ1-5, with 10 positions matching TRBD1. V was clipped by 5 bases and J by 2 bases; unmatched bases: 9. This CDR3 comprises 17 residues. Germline CDR1 is SGHTA and CDR2 is FQGNSA. The CDR3 DNA reads as TGTGCCAGCAGCCCTGACAGGGGGCTTAAGGGCAATCAGCCCCAGCATTTT. This codes for CASSPDRGLKGNQPQHF.

This clonotype was counted many times. The chain uses TRBV6-5 and TRBJ2-7, with TRBD1 as a possible D gene (5 bases). Trimming left V 7 bases short and J 3 bases short, with 22 bases between. Germline lookup yields CDR1 MNHEY and CDR2 SVGAGI. The CDR3 extends over 16 amino acids. For the CDR3, the DNA is TGTGCCAGCAAAGCCACCCTAGGGGTAGGTTTCTACGAGCAGTACTTC. Encoded protein: CASKATLGVGFYEQYF.

CDR3 in DNA: TGTGCCAGCAGCCAAGATAGGCGGACAGGGGTGAACACTGAAGCTTTCTTT. It codes for CASSQDRRTGVNTEAFF. V and J are TRBV3-1 and TRBJ1-1; 9 bases agree with TRBD1. The trim removed 0 bases at V and 0 bases at J, leaving 5 bases unmatched. CDR3 size: 17 residues. The germline CDR1 and CDR2 sequences are LGHDT and YNNKEL (reference sequence).

The sample holds many counts of this clonotype. The chain links TRBV3-1 to TRBJ2-6; D is unresolved. V gave up 1 base and J gave up 3 bases, with 4 bases separating them. This CDR3 has 14 residues. Germline V lookup: CDR1 LGHDT, CDR2 YNNKEL (reference sequence). The CDR3 loop reads CASSQVYGANVLTF. DNA for the CDR3: TGTGCCAGCAGCCAAGTATATGGGGCCAACGTCCTGACTTTC.

J is TRBJ2-2 and V is TRBV21-1; the table assigns TRBD1, which was not confirmed against the DNA. TRBV21-1 is given as a pseudogene. CDR3 size: 15 residues. Here the CDR3 DNA reads TGTGCCAGCAGCAAAGAAGGGACAAGCACCGGGGAGCTGTTTTTT. Protein product: CASSKEGTSTGELFF.

V is TRBV11-2 and J is TRBJ2-1, with D tentatively TRBD1 (6 bases). This CDR3 region has 15 residues. Germline loops: CDR1 SGHAT, CDR2 FQNNGV. V gave up 5 bases and J gave up 5 bases, with 16 bases separating them. CDR3 amino acids: CASSRLQGLNNEQFF. DNA for the CDR3: TGTGCCAGCAGCCGACTGCAGGGGTTGAACAATGAGCAGTTCTTC.

This clonotype was counted ten times or more. This chain uses TRBV11-2 with TRBJ2-1, with 9 bases matching TRBD2. The V and J ends lost 2 bases and 5 bases, in that order; junction bases with no gene match: 10. The CDR3 length is 17 residues. Germline values: CDR1 SGHAT, CDR2 FQNNGV. The CDR3 sequence is CASSLIAGAVPHNEQFF. The DNA for the CDR3 is TGTGCCAGCAGCTTAATAGCGGGGGCGGTCCCCCACAATGAGCAGTTCTTC.

The chain employs TRBV7-2 and TRBJ2-7, with D hard to call. Germline V CDR1 and CDR2: SGHTA, FQGNSA. Deletions cut 5 bases from V and 0 bases from J, with 14 bases between. This CDR3 comprises 15 residues. Here the CDR3 reads CASSPVTQVSYEQYF. The CDR3 nucleotides read TGTGCCAGCAGCCCGGTTACGCAGGTCTCCTACGAGCAGTACTTC. Using reference TRBV7-2 and TRBJ2-7 for the parts outside the CDR3, the full variable domain is GAGVSQSPSNKVTEKGKDVELRCDPISGHTALYWYRQSLGQGLEFLIYFQGNSAPDKSGLPSDRFSAERTGGSVSTLTIQRTQQEDSAVYLCASSPVTQVSYEQYFGPGTRLTVT.

This chain uses TRBV7-9 with TRBJ2-3; 9 bases are a match to TRBD1. The V gene's germline CDR1 is SEHNR and CDR2 FQNEAQ (reference sequence). With 3 bases clipped from V and 2 bases from J, the junction kept 6 bases outside the gene matches. The CDR3 has 16 residues. This CDR3 is CASSFRDRDATDTQYF. In DNA form, the CDR3 reads TGTGCCAGCAGCTTCCGGGACAGGGACGCCACAGATACGCAGTATTTT.